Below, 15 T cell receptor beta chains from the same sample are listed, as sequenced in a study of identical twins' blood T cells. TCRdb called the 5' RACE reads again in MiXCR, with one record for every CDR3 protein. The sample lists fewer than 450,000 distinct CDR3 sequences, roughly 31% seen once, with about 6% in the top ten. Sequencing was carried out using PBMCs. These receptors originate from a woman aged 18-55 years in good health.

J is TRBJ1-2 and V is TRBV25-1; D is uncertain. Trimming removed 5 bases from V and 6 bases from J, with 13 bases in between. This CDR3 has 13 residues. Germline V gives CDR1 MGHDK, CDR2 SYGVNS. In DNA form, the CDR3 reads TGTGCCAGCAGTCCCCCTGGCGGGAATGGCTACACCTTC. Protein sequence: CASSPPGGNGYTF.

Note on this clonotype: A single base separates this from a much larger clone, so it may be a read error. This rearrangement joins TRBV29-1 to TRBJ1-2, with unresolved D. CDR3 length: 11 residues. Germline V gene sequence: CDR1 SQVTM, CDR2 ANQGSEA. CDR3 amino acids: CSSSGNYGYAF. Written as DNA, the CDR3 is TGCAGCTCCTCCGGTAACTATGGCTACGCCTTC.

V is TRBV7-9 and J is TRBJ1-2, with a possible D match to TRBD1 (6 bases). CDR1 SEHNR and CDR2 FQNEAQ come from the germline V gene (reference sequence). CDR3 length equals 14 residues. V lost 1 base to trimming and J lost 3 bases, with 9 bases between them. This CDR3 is CASSLDAGDYGYTF. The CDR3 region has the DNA TGTGCCAGCAGCTTAGACGCAGGGGACTATGGCTACACCTTC.

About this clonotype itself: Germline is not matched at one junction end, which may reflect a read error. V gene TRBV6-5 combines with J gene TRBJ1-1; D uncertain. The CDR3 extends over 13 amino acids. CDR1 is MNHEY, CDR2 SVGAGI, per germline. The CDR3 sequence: CANSYSLNTEAFF. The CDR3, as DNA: TGTGCCAACAGTTACTCGCTGAACACTGAAGCTTTCTTT.

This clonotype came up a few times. This CDR3 is CASSVYRAGDTGELFF. The CDR3 bases are TGTGCCAGCAGCGTATATCGAGCGGGAGACACCGGGGAGCTGTTTTTT. The chain recombines TRBV9 with TRBJ2-2; 8 bases line up with TRBD2. Germline-derived CDR1 and CDR2 are SGDLS and YYNGEE. The CDR3 contains 16 residues. V was clipped by 1 base and J by 3 bases; unmatched bases: 5.

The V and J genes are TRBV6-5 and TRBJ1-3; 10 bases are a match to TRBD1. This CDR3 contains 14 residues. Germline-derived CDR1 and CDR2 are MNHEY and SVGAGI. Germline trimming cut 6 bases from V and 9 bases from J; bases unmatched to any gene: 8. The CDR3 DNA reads TGTGCCAGCAGGATCGGGACAGGGGCAGGCACCATATATTTT. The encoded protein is CASRIGTGAGTIYF.

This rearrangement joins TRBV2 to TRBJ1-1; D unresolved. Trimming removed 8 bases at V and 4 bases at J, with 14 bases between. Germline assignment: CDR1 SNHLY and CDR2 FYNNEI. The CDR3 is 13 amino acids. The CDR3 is CASDTEHGTEAFF. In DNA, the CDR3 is TGTGCCAGCGATACGGAGCACGGCACTGAAGCTTTCTTT.

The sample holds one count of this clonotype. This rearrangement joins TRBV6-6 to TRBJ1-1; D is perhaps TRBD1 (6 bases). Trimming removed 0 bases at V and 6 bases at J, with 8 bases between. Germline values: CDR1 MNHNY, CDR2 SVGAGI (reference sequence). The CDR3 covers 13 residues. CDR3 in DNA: TGTGCCAGCAGTTACTCGGGGACATCTGAAGCTTTCTTT. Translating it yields CASSYSGTSEAFF.

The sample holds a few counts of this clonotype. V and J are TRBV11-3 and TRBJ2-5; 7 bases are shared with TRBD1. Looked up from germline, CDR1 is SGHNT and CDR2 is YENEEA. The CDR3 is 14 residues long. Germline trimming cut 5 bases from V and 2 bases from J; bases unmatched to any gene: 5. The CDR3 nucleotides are TGTGCCAGCAGCGTCGGGACAGCACAAGAGACCCAGTACTTC. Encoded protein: CASSVGTAQETQYF.

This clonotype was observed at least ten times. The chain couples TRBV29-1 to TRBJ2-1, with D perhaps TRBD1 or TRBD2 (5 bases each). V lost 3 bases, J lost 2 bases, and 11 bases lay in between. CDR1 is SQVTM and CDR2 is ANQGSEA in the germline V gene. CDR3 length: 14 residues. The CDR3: CSVERGSTYNEQFF. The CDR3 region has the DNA TGCAGCGTTGAGAGGGGCAGTACCTACAATGAGCAGTTCTTC.

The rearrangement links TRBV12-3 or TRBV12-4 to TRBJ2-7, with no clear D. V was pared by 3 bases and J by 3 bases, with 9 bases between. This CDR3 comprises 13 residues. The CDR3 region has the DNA TGTGCCAGCAGTTTTTCGGTTTTCTACGAGCAGTACTTC. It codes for CASSFSVFYEQYF.

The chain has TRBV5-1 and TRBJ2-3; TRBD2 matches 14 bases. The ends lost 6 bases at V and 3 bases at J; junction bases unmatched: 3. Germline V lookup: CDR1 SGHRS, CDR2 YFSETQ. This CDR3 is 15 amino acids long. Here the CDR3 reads CASKGTSGRTDTQYF. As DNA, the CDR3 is TGCGCCAGCAAGGGGACTAGCGGGAGAACAGATACGCAGTATTTT. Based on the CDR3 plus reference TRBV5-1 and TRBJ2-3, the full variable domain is KAGVTQTPRYLIKTRGQQVTLSCSPISGHRSVSWYQQTPGQGLQFLFEYFSETQRNKGNFPGRFSGRQFSNSRSEMNVSTLELGDSALYLCASKGTSGRTDTQYFGPGTRLTVL.

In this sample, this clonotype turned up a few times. The CDR3 sequence: CSARGIRVRPEAFF. The CDR3 DNA is TGCAGTGCTAGGGGGATCAGGGTAAGGCCTGAAGCTTTCTTT. The chain employs TRBV20-1 and TRBJ1-1; tentatively, D is TRBD1 (5 bases). The CDR3 consists of 14 residues. Germline CDR1 is DFQATT and CDR2 is SNEGSKA (reference sequence). V was clipped by 3 bases and J by 6 bases, with 17 bases between them.

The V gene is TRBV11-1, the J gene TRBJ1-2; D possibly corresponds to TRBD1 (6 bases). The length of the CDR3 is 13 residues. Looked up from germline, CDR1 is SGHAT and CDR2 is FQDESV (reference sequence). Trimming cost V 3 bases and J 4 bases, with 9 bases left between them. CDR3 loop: CASSFGQTYGYTF. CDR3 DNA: TGTGCCAGCAGCTTCGGACAGACCTATGGCTACACCTTC.

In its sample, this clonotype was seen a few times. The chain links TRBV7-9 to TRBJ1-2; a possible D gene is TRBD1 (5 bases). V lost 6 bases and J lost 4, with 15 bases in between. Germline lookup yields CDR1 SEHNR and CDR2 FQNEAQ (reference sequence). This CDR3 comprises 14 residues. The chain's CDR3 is CASSSQGLGYGYTF. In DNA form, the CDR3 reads TGTGCCAGCAGTAGCCAGGGACTGGGCTATGGCTACACCTTC. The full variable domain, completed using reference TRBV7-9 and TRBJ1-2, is DTGVSQNPRHKITKRGQNVTFRCDPISEHNRLYWYRQTLGQGPEFLTYFQNEAQLEKSRLLSDRFSAERPKGSFSTLEIQRTEQGDSAMYLCASSSQGLGYGYTFGSGTRLTVV.